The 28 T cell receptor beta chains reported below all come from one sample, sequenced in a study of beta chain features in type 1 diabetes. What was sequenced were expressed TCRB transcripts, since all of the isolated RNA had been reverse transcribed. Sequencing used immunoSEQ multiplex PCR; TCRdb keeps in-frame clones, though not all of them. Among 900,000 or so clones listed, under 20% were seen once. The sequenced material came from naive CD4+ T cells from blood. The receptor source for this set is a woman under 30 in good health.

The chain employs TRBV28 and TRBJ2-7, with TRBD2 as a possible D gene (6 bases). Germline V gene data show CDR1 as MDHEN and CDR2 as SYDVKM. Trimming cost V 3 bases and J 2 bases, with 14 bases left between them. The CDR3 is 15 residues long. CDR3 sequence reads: CASSFGLASTYEQYF. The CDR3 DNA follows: TGTGCCAGCAGTTTCGGCCTAGCGAGTACCTACGAGCAGTACTTC.

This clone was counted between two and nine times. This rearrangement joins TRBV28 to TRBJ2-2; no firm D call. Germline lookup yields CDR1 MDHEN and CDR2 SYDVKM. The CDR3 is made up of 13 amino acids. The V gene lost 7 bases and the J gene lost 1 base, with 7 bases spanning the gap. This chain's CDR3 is CASNRQNTGELFF. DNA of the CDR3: TGTGCCAGCAACAGACAGAACACCGGGGAGCTGTTTTTT.

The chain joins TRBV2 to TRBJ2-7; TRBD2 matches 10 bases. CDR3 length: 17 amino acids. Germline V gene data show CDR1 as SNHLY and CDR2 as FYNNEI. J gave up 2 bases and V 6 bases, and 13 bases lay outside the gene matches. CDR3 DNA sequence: TGTGCCAGCAGAGCGGGAGGGCTGCTAAACCCGACCTACGAGCAGTACTTC. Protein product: CASRAGGLLNPTYEQYF.

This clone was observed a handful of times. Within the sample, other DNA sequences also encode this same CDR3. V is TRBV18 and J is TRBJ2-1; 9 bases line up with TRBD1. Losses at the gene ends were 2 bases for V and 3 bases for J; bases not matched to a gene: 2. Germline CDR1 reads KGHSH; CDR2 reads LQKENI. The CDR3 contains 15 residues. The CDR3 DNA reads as TGTGCCAGCTCACCAGGGACAGGGAGCTACAATGAGCAGTTCTTC. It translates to CASSPGTGSYNEQFF. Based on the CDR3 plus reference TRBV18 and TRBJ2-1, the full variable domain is NAGVMQNPRHLVRRRGQEARLRCSPMKGHSHVYWYRQLPEEGLKFMVYLQKENIIDESGMPKERFSAEFPKEGPSILRIQQVVRGDSAAYFCASSPGTGSYNEQFFGPGTRLTVL.

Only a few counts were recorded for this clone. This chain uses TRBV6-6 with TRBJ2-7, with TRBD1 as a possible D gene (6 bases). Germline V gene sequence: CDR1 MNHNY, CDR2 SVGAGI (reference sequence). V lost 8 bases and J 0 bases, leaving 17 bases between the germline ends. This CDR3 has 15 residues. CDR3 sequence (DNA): TGTGCCAGCTGGGCCCTCGACAGGAGCTCCTACGAGCAGTACTTC. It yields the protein CASWALDRSSYEQYF.

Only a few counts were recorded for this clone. CDR3 sequence (DNA): TGTGCCATCAGTGATGGGGGTCCACAAATACTGTTTTTT. This codes for CAISDGGPQILFF. The rearrangement joins TRBV10-3 to TRBJ1-4; D is perhaps TRBD1 (5 bases). Trimming left V 3 bases short and J 13 bases short, with 15 bases between. CDR3 length equals 13 residues. CDR1 and CDR2 (germline): ENHRY, SYGVKD.

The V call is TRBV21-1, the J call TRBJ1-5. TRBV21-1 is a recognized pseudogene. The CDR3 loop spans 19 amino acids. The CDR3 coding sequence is TGTGCCAGCAGCAAAGCACGGGGCAGACGGCCGGATAGCAATCAGCCCCAGCATTTT. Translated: CASSKARGRRPDSNQPQHF.

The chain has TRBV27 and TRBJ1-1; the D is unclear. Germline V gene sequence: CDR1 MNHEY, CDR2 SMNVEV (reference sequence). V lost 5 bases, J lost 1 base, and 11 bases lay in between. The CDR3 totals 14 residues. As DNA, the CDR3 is TGTGCCAGCAGTCAAGCCAGCAAGAACACTGAAGCTTTCTTT. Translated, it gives CASSQASKNTEAFF.

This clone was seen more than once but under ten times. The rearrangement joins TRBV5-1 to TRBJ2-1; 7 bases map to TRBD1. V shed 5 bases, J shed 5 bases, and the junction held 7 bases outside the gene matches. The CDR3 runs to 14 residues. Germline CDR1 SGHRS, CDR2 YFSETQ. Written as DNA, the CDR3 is TGCGCCAGCAGGCACTTCACAGGGGACAATGAGCAGTTCTTC. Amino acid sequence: CASRHFTGDNEQFF.

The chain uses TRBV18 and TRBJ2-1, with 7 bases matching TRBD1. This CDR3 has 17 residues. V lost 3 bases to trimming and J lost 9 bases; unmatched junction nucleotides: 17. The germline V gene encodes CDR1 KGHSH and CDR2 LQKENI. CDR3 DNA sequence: TGTGCCAGCTCACCGGATGCACAGGGGACCGTTAGGGGTGAGCAGTTCTTC. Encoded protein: CASSPDAQGTVRGEQFF.

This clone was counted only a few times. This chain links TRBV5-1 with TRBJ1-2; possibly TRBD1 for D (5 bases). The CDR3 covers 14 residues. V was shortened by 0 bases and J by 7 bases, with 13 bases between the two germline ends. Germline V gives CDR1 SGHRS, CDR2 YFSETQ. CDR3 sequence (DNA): TGCGCCAGCAGCTTGGTTGGGGCACCGTTTGGCTACACCTTC. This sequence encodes CASSLVGAPFGYTF.

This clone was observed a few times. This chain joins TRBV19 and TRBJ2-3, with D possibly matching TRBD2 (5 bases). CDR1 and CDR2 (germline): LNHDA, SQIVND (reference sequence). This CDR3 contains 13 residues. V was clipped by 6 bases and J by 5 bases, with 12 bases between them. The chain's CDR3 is CASRTRDGDTQYF. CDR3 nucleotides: TGTGCCAGTAGAACCCGGGATGGAGATACGCAGTATTTT.

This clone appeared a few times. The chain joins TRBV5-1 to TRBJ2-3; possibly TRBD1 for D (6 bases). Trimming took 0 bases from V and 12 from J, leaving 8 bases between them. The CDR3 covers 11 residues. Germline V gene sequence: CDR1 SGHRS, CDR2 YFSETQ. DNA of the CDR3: TGCGCCAGCAGCTTGGAGGACAGACAGTATTTT. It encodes CASSLEDRQYF.

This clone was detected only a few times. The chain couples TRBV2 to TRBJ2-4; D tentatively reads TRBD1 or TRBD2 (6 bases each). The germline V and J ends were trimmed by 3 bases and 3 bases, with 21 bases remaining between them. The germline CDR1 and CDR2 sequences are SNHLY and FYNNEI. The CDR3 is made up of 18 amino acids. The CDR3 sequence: CASSDPWGAYIDKNIQYF. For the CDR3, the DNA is TGTGCCAGCAGTGATCCTTGGGGGGCTTATATAGACAAAAACATTCAGTACTTC. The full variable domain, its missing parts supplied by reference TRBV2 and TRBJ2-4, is EPEVTQTPSHQVTQMGQEVILRCVPISNHLYFYWYRQILGQKVEFLVSFYNNEISEKSEIFDDQFSVERPDGSNFTLKIRSTKLEDSAMYFCASSDPWGAYIDKNIQYFGAGTRLSVL.

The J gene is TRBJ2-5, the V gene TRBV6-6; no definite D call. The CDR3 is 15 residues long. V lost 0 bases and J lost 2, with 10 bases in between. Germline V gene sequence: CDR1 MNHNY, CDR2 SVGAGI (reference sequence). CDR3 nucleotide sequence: TGTGCCAGCAGTTACTCCCGTGGAGTACAAGAGACCCAGTACTTC. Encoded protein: CASSYSRGVQETQYF.

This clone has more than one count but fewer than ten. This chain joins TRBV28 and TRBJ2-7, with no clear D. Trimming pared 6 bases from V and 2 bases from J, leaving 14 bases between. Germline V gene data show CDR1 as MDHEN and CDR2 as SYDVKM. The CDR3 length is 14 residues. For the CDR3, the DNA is TGTGCCAGCAGCGGACCCAGGAGCCCCTACGAGCAGTACTTC. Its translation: CASSGPRSPYEQYF.

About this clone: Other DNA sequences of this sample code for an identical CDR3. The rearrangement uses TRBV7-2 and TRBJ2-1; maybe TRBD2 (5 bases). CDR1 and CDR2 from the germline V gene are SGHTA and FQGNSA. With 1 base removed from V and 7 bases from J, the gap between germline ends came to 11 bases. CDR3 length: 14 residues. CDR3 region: CASSLVRGRNEQFF. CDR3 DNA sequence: TGTGCCAGCAGCTTAGTGCGAGGGCGGAATGAGCAGTTCTTC. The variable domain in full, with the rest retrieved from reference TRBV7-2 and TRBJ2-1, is GAGVSQSPSNKVTEKGKDVELRCDPISGHTALYWYRQSLGQGLEFLIYFQGNSAPDKSGLPSDRFSAERTGGSVSTLTIQRTQQEDSAVYLCASSLVRGRNEQFFGPGTRLTVL.

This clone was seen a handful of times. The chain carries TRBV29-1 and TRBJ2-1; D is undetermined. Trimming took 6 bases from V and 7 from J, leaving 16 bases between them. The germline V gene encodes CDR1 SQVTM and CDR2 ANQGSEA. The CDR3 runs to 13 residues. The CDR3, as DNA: TGCAGCGTGGGAAGGACCCTGCTAAATGAGCAGTTCTTC. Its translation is CSVGRTLLNEQFF.

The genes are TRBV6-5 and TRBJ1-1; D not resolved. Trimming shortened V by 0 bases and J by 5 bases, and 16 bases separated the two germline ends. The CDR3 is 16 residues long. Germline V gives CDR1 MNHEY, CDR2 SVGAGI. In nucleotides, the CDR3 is TGTGCCAGCAGTTACTCGAGAACGGGAGTGAGGACTGAAGCTTTCTTT. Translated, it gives CASSYSRTGVRTEAFF.

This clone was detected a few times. Here the CDR3 reads CASSLGQGVRETQYF. In DNA, the CDR3 is TGCGCCAGCAGCTTGGGACAGGGGGTTCGGGAGACCCAGTACTTC. The V call is TRBV5-1, the J call TRBJ2-5; 9 bases are shared with TRBD1. Germline CDR1 SGHRS, CDR2 YFSETQ. Trimming took 0 bases from V and 5 from J; bases not matched to a gene: 5. The CDR3 consists of 15 residues.

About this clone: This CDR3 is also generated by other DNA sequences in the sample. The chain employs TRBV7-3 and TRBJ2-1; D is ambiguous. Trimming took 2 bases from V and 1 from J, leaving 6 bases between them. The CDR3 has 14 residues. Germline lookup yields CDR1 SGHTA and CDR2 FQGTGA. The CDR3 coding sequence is TGTGCCAGCAGCTTAGGATCTTCCTACAATGAGCAGTTCTTC. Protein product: CASSLGSSYNEQFF.

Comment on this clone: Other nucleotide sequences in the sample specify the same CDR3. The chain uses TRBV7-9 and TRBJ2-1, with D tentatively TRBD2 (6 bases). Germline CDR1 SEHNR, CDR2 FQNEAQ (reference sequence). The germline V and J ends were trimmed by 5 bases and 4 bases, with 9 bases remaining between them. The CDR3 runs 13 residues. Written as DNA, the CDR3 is TGTGCCAGCAGCCTCGGGACTTACAATGAGCAGTTCTTC. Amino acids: CASSLGTYNEQFF. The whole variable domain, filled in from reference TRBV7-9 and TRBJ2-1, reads DTGVSQNPRHKITKRGQNVTFRCDPISEHNRLYWYRQTLGQGPEFLTYFQNEAQLEKSRLLSDRFSAERPKGSFSTLEIQRTEQGDSAMYLCASSLGTYNEQFFGPGTRLTVL.

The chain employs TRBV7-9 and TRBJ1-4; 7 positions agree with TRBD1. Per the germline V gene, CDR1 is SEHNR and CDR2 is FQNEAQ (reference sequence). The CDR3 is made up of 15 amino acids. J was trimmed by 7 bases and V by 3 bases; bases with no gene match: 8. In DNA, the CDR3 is TGTGCCAGCAGCTTGCCGGGACAGAGGACTGAAAAACTGTTTTTT. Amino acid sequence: CASSLPGQRTEKLFF. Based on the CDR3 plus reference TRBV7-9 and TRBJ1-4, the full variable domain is DTGVSQNPRHKITKRGQNVTFRCDPISEHNRLYWYRQTLGQGPEFLTYFQNEAQLEKSRLLSDRFSAERPKGSFSTLEIQRTEQGDSAMYLCASSLPGQRTEKLFFGSGTQLSVL.

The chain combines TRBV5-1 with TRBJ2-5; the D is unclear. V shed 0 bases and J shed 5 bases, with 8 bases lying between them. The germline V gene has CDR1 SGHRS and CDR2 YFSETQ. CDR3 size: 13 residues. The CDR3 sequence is CASSLDISETQYF. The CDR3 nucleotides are TGCGCCAGCAGCTTGGACATTTCTGAGACCCAGTACTTC. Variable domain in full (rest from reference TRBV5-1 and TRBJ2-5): KAGVTQTPRYLIKTRGQQVTLSCSPISGHRSVSWYQQTPGQGLQFLFEYFSETQRNKGNFPGRFSGRQFSNSRSEMNVSTLELGDSALYLCASSLDISETQYFGPGTRLLVL.

DNA for the CDR3: TGTGCCAGCAGTTTGACTAGCGGGAGGGCCTACTACGAGCAGTACTTC. Its translation is CASSLTSGRAYYEQYF. The chain is built from TRBV27 and TRBJ2-7, with 14 bases identical to TRBD2. V lost 3 bases, J lost 3 bases, and 4 bases stayed unmatched. Germline V CDR1 and CDR2: MNHEY, SMNVEV (reference sequence). This CDR3 has 16 residues.

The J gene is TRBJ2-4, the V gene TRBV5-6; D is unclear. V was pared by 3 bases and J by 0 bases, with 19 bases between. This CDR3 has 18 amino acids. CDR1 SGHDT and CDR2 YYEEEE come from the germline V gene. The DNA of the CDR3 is TGTGCCAGCAGCTCGATTAGGAGCGCGGTACTAGCCAAAAACATTCAGTACTTC. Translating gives CASSSIRSAVLAKNIQYF. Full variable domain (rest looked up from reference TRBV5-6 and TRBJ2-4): DAGVTQSPTHLIKTRGQQVTLRCSPKSGHDTVSWYQQALGQGPQFIFQYYEEEERQRGNFPDRFSGHQFPNYSSELNVNALLLGDSALYLCASSSIRSAVLAKNIQYFGAGTRLSVL.

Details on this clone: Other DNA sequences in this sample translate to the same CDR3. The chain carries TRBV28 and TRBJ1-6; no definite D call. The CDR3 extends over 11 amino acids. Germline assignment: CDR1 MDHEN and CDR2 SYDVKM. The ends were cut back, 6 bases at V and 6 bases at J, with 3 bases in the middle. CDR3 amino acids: CASRLNSPLHF. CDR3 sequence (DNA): TGTGCCAGCAGGCTTAATTCACCCCTCCACTTT. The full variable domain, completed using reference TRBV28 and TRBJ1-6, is DVKVTQSSRYLVKRTGEKVFLECVQDMDHENMFWYRQDPGLGLRLIYFSYDVKMKEKGDIPEGYSVSREKKERFSLILESASTNQTSMYLCASRLNSPLHFGNGTRLTVT.

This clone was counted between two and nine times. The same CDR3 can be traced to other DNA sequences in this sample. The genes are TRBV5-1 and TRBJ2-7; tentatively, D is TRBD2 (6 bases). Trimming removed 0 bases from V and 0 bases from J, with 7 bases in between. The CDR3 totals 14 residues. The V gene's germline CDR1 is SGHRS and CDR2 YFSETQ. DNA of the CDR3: TGCGCCAGCAGCTTGGTGCGGGGCTCCTACGAGCAGTACTTC. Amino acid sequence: CASSLVRGSYEQYF.